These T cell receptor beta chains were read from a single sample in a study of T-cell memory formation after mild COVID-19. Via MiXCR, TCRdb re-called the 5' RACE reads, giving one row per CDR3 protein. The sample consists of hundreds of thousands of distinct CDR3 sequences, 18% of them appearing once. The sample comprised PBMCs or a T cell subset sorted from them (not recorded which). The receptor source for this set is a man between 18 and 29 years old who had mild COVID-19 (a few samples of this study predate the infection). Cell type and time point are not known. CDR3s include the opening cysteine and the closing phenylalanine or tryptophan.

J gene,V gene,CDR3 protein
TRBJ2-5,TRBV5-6,CASSRLLAGGMETQYF
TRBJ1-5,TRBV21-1,CASSLTRDRYKEDQPQHF
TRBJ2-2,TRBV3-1,CASSWTTGELFF
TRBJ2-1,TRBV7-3,CASSPGSGGSLDEQFF
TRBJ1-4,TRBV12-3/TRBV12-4,CASALLGGLNEKLFF
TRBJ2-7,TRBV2,CASSSNRGSFYEQYF
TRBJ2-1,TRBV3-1,CASSQEKSQFFLLQFF
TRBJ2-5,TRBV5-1,CASTQIGASETQYF
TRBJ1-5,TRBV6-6,CAVSPGQGSNHPQHF
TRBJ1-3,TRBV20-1,CSAQDRASGNTIYF